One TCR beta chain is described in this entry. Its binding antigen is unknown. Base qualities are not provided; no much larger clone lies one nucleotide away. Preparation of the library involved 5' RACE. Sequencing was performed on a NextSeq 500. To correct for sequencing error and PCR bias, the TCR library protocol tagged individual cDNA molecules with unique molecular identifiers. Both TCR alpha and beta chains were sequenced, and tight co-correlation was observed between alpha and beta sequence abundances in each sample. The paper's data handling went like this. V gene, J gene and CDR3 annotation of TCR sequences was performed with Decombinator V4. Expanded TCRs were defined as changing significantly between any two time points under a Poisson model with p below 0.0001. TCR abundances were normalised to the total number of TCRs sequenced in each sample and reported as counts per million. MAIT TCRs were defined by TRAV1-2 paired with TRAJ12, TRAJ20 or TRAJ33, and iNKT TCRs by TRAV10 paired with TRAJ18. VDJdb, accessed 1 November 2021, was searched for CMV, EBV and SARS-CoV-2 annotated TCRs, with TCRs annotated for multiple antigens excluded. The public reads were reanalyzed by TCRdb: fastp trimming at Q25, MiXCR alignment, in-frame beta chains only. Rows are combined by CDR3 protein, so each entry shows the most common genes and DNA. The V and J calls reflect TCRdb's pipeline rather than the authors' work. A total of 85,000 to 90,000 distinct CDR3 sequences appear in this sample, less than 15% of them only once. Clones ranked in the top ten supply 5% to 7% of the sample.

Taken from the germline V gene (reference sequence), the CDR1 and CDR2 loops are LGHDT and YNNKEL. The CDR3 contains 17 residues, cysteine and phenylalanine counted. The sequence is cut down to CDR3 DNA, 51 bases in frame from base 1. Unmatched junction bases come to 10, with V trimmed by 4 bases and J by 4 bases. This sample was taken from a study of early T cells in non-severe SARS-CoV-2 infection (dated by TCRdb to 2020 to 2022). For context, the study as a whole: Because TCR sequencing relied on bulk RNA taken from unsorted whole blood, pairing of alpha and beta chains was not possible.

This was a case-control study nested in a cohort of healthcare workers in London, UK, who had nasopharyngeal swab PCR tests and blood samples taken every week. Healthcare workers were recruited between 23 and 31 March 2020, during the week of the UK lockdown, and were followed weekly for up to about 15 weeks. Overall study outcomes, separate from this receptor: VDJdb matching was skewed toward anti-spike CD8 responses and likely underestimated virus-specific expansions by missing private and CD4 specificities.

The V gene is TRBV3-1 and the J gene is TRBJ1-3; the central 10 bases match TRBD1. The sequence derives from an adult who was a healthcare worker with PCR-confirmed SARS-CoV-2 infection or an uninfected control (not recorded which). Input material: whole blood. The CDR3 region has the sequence CASSRPMTGGSGNTIYF. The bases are TGTGCCAGCAGCCGCCCGATGACAGGGGGCTCAGGAAACACCATATATTTT.